Below, 21 T cell receptor beta chains from the same sample are listed, as sequenced in a study of OX40 agonist ivuxolimab in advanced cancers. The table came from immunoSEQ multiplex PCR; TCRdb's copy has only in-frame clones and leaves some out. The data contain 25,000 to 30,000 clones, 79% of them seen just once; the ten biggest clones take up around 31%. Sequencing used CD4+ or CD8+ T cells sorted from blood, obtained in a trial of the OX40 agonist ivuxolimab. The receptor source for this set is an adult with an advanced solid tumor such as melanoma, head and neck, liver or kidney cancer.

The V and J genes are TRBV6-6 and TRBJ2-1, with D maybe TRBD1 (6 bases). The CDR3 has 16 residues. Deletions cut 2 bases from V and 4 bases from J, with 15 bases between. Germline V gene sequence: CDR1 MNHNY, CDR2 SVGAGI (reference sequence). The CDR3 protein is CASSYGDIGNYNEQFF. CDR3 nucleotides: TGTGCCAGCAGTTACGGGGACATCGGAAATTACAATGAGCAGTTCTTC.

The chain uses TRBV19 and TRBJ1-1; D gene unclear. Trimming stripped 2 bases from V and 0 bases from J, with 7 bases between. The CDR3 is 14 amino acids. Germline values: CDR1 LNHDA, CDR2 SQIVND (reference sequence). CDR3 coding DNA: TGTGCCAGTAGTATAAGGGTTCTGAACACTGAAGCTTTCTTT. As protein: CASSIRVLNTEAFF.

The rearrangement joins TRBV25-1 to TRBJ1-2; D possibly corresponds to TRBD1 (6 bases). Germline CDR1 reads MGHDK; CDR2 reads SYGVNS. V was shortened by 3 bases and J by 3 bases, with 14 bases between the two germline ends. The CDR3 sequence is 15 residues long. The CDR3 bases are TGTGCCAGCAGTGACGTCCTAGGACAGCACTATGGCTACACCTTC. Encoded protein: CASSDVLGQHYGYTF.

The chain combines TRBV12-5 with TRBJ1-2, with 7 bases that match TRBD1. V lost 7 bases to trimming and J lost 0 bases; unmatched junction nucleotides: 8. Germline V lookup: CDR1 LGHNT, CDR2 FRNRAP. The CDR3 totals 15 residues. The CDR3, as DNA: TGTGCTAGTGCCCAGGGGGGACTAGCTAACTATGGCTACACCTTC. This encodes CASAQGGLANYGYTF.

The gene calls are TRBV6-1 and TRBJ2-1; a possible D gene is TRBD1 (6 bases). This CDR3 is 11 amino acids long. V was clipped by 6 bases and J by 12 bases, with 12 bases between them. The germline V gene encodes CDR1 MNHNS and CDR2 SASEGT. The CDR3, as DNA: TGTGCCAGCAGACTGGACAGTTTGCAGTTCTTC. Translation gives CASRLDSLQFF.

The gene calls are TRBV7-2 and TRBJ2-7; 10 positions match TRBD2. With 5 bases clipped from V and 0 bases from J, the junction kept 13 bases outside the gene matches. The CDR3 spans 18 residues. Germline lookup yields CDR1 SGHTA and CDR2 FQGNSA. CDR3 DNA sequence: TGTGCCAGCAGCAGCTCCAGACTAGCGGGTCGGAGCTCCTACGAGCAGTACTTC. It yields the protein CASSSSRLAGRSSYEQYF. Together with reference TRBV7-2 and TRBJ2-7, the CDR3 gives the full variable domain: GAGVSQSPSNKVTEKGKDVELRCDPISGHTALYWYRQSLGQGLEFLIYFQGNSAPDKSGLPSDRFSAERTGGSVSTLTIQRTQQEDSAVYLCASSSSRLAGRSSYEQYFGPGTRLTVT.

In its sample, this clone was seen once. The V gene is TRBV5-5, the J gene TRBJ2-7; D is uncertain. Trimming left V 6 bases short and J 3 bases short, with 19 bases between. This CDR3 region has 15 residues. From germline, CDR1 is SGHKS and CDR2 YYEKEE (reference sequence). CDR3 bases: TGTGCCAGCACATGGTCGGACGGAGATTACTACGAGCAGTACTTC. It specifies CASTWSDGDYYEQYF. Drawing the rest from reference TRBV5-5 and TRBJ2-7, the complete variable domain is DAGVTQSPTHLIKTRGQQVTLRCSPISGHKSVSWYQQVLGQGPQFIFQYYEKEERGRGNFPDRFSARQFPNYSSELNVNALLLGDSALYLCASTWSDGDYYEQYFGPGTRLTVT.

As DNA, the CDR3 is TGCGCCAGCAGCCAGAGGGGATCAGAAGGTTTCACAGATACGCAGTATTTT. Its translation is CASSQRGSEGFTDTQYF. This chain links TRBV5-1 with TRBJ2-3; D possibly uses TRBD1 or TRBD2 (5 bases each). Germline values: CDR1 SGHRS, CDR2 YFSETQ. This CDR3 spans 17 amino acids. Trimming shortened V by 4 bases and J by 2 bases, and 20 bases separated the two germline ends.

The rearrangement uses TRBV4-1 and TRBJ1-3; D is perhaps TRBD1 (5 bases). Germline V gives CDR1 MGHRA, CDR2 YSYEKL. CDR3 length equals 13 residues. V was cut by 1 base and J by 9 bases, with 10 bases left in between. The DNA for the CDR3 is TGCGCCAGCAGCCAAGGGGGCCTGGGCACCATATATTTT. It codes for CASSQGGLGTIYF.

The V gene is TRBV9, the J gene TRBJ2-1, with 8 bases identical to TRBD2. V lost 3 bases and J lost 8; bases outside the gene matches: 10. CDR1 and CDR2 from the germline V gene are SGDLS and YYNGEE. CDR3 length equals 15 residues. The DNA for the CDR3 is TGTGCCAGCAGCGCAACTAGCGGAGGGGTTGATGAGCAGTTCTTC. Translated, it gives CASSATSGGVDEQFF.

Here the CDR3 DNA reads TGCGCCAGCAGCCAGCAACTTTCGGGACACTATGGCTACACCTTC. Translated: CASSQQLSGHYGYTF. V usage is TRBV4-1 and J usage is TRBJ1-2; D is possibly TRBD1 (5 bases). V lost 3 bases, J lost 3 bases, and 14 bases lay in between. The CDR3 sequence is 15 residues long. Germline loops: CDR1 MGHRA, CDR2 YSYEKL.

V usage is TRBV11-3 and J usage is TRBJ2-7; tentative D call: TRBD2 (6 bases). Deletions cut 6 bases from V and 0 bases from J, with 9 bases between. The CDR3 runs to 13 residues. Germline V lookup: CDR1 SGHNT, CDR2 YENEEA. The CDR3 region has the DNA TGTGCCAGCAGTGGGGGGAGCTCCTACGAGCAGTACTTC. Its translation: CASSGGSSYEQYF.

The V gene is TRBV5-4, the J gene TRBJ2-7; D gene ambiguous. CDR1 and CDR2 from the germline V gene are SGHNT and YYREEE (reference sequence). Trimming cost V 5 bases and J 6 bases, with 21 bases left between them. This CDR3 is built from 15 residues. The CDR3 region has the DNA TGTGCCAGCAGACATTCCTCTCGCCGGCCGGGCGAGCAGTACTTC. This encodes CASRHSSRRPGEQYF.

The V and J genes are TRBV6-5 and TRBJ1-3; D is ambiguous. Deletions cut 0 bases from V and 0 bases from J, with 6 bases between. This CDR3 has 15 residues. Germline V gene lookup returns CDR1 MNHEY and CDR2 SVGAGI. The CDR3 sequence is CASSYSADSGNTIYF. CDR3 DNA sequence: TGTGCCAGCAGTTACTCGGCAGACTCTGGAAACACCATATATTTT.

The rearrangement links TRBV5-1 to TRBJ1-1; no definite D call. The CDR3 has 13 residues. Per germline, CDR1 SGHRS and CDR2 YFSETQ. V was cut by 0 bases and J by 5 bases, with 8 bases left in between. The CDR3 reads CASSLGGETEAFF. CDR3 bases: TGCGCCAGCAGCTTGGGCGGGGAGACTGAAGCTTTCTTT.

The chain joins TRBV9 to TRBJ1-3; D might be TRBD1 (5 bases). V was cut by 4 bases and J by 0 bases, with 8 bases left in between. Germline CDR1 SGDLS, CDR2 YYNGEE. The CDR3 sequence is 14 residues long. CDR3: CASSTGTSGNTIYF. The CDR3 nucleotides read TGTGCCAGCAGCACGGGGACCTCTGGAAACACCATATATTTT.

The chain uses TRBV5-8 and TRBJ2-5; 9 bases are shared with TRBD1. The V segment lost 0 bases and the J segment 3 bases; nucleotides outside the gene matches: 3. CDR1 and CDR2 (germline): SGHTS, YDEGEE. The CDR3 covers 15 residues. CDR3 sequence (DNA): TGTGCCAGCAGCTTGGAGGGGGACAGGGAAGAGACCCAGTACTTC. Amino acid sequence: CASSLEGDREETQYF.

The V gene is TRBV6-4, the J gene TRBJ2-3; tentative D call: TRBD2 (6 bases). Germline values: CDR1 MRHNA, CDR2 SNTAGT. V dropped 0 bases and J dropped 4 bases, with 14 bases sitting between them. The CDR3 has 16 residues. The CDR3 DNA is TGTGCCAGCAGTGACTCGAACGGGCGGGGCGCAGATACGCAGTATTTT. It encodes CASSDSNGRGADTQYF.

The rearrangement joins TRBV9 to TRBJ2-1; no firm D call. The germline gives CDR1 SGDLS, CDR2 YYNGEE. CDR3 length equals 13 residues. V lost 0 bases and J lost 4, with 5 bases in between. The CDR3 reads CASSVGQYNEQFF. CDR3 nucleotides: TGTGCCAGCAGCGTAGGACAATACAATGAGCAGTTCTTC.

The CDR3 nucleotides are TGTGCCAGCAGCCATTGGGGCAGTGAAGCTTTCTTT. It is translated as CASSHWGSEAFF. This chain joins TRBV7-8 and TRBJ1-1; perhaps TRBD1 as D (5 bases). CDR1 and CDR2 (germline): SGHVS, FQNEAQ. This CDR3 is 12 amino acids long. V was shortened by 5 bases and J by 7 bases, with 11 bases between the two germline ends.

This rearrangement joins TRBV7-6 to TRBJ2-1, with a possible D match to TRBD1 (7 bases). Germline V lookup: CDR1 SGHVS, CDR2 FNYEAQ. Trimming took 0 bases from V and 4 from J, leaving 13 bases between them. The CDR3 consists of 16 residues. This CDR3 is CASSLAQGGSYNEQFF. In DNA, the CDR3 is TGTGCCAGCAGCTTAGCCCAGGGGGGCAGTTACAATGAGCAGTTCTTC.